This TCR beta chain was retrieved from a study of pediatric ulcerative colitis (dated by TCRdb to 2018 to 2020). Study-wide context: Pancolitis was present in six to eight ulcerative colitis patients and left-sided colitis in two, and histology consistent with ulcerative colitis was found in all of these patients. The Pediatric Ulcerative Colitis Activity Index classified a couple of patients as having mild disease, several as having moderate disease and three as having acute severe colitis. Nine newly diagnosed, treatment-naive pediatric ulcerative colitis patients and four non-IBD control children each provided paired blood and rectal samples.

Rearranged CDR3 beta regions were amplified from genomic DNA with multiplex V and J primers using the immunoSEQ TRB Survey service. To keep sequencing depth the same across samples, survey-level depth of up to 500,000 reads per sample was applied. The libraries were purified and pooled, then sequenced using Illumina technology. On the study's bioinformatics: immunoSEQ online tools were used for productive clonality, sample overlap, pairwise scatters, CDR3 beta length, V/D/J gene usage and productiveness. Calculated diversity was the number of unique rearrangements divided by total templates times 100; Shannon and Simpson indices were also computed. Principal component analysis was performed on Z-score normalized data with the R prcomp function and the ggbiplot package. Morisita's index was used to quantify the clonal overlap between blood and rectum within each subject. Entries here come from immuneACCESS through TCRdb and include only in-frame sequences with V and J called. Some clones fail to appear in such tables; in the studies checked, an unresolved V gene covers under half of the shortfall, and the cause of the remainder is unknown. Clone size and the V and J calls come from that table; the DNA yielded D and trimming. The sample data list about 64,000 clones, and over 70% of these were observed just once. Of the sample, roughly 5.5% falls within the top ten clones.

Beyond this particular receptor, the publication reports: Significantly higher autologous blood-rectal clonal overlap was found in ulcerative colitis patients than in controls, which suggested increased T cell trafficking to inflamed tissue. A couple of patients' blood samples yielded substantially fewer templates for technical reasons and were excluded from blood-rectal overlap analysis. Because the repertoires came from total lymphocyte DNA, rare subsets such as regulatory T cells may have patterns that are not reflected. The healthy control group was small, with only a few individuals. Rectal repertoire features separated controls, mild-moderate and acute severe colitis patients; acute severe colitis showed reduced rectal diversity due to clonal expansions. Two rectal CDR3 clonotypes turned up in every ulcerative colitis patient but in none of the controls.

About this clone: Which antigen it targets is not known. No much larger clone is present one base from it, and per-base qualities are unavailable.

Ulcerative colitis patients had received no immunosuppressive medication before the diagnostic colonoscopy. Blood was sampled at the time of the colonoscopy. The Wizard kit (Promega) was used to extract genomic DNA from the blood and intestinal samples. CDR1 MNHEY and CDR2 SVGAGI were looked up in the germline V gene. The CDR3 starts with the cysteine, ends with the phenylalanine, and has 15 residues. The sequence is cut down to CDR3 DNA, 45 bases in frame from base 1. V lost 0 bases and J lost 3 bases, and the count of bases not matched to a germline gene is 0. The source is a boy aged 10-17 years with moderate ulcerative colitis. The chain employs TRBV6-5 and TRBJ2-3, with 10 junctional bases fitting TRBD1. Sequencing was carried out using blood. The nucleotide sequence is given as TGTGCCAGCAGTTACTCGGACAGGGGGACAGATACGCAGTATTTT. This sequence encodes CASSYSDRGTDTQYF.